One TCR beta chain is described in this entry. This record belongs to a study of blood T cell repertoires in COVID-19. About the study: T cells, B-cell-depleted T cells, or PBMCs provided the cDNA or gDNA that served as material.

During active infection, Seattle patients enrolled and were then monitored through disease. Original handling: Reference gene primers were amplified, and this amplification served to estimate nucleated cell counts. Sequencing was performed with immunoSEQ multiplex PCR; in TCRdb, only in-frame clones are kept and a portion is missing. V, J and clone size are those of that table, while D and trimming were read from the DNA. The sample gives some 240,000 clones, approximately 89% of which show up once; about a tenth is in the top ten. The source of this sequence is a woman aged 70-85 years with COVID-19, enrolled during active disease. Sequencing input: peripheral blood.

CDR3 bases: TGTGCCAGCAGTTTAAATCAGTTCCTAGGAGGAAAACTGTTTTTT. This codes for CASSLNQFLGGKLFF. The gene calls are TRBV28 and TRBJ1-4; D remains unclear. The CDR3 extends over 15 amino acids. Germline V gene sequence: CDR1 MDHEN, CDR2 SYDVKM. The V end was cut by 2 bases, the J end by 10 bases, with 17 bases between.